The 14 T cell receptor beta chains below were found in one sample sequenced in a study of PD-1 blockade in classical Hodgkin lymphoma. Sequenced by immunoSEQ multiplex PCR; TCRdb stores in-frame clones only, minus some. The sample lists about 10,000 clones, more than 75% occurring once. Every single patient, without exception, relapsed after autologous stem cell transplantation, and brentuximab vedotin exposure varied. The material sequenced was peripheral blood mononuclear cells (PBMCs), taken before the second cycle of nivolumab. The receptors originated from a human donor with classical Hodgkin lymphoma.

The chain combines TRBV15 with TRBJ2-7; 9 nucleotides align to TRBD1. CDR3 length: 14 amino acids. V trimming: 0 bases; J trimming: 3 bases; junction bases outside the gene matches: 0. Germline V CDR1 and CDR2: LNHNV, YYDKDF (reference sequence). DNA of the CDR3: TGTGCCACCAGCAGAGAGGGACAGGGCTACGAGCAGTACTTC. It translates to CATSREGQGYEQYF.

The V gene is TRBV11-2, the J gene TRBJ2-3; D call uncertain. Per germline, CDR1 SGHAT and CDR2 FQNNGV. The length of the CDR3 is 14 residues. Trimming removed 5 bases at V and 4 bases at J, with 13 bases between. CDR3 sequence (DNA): TGTGCCAGCAGCCCACGGGCCCAGGCAGATACGCAGTATTTT. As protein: CASSPRAQADTQYF.

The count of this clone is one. This chain's CDR3 is CASNSGSQETQYF. In DNA form, the CDR3 reads TGTGCCAGCAATTCAGGGTCCCAAGAGACCCAGTACTTC. The V and J genes are TRBV28 and TRBJ2-5; tentative D call: TRBD1 (5 bases). Germline V gives CDR1 MDHEN, CDR2 SYDVKM. The ends were cut back, 7 bases at V and 1 base at J, with 10 bases in the middle. The CDR3 is 13 amino acids.

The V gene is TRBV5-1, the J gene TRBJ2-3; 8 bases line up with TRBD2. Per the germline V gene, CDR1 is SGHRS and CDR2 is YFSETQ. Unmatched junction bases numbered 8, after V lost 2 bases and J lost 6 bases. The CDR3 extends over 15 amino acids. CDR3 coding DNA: TGCGCCAGCAGCTTTGCAGCGGGAGTTCGGGATACGCAGTATTTT. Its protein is CASSFAAGVRDTQYF.

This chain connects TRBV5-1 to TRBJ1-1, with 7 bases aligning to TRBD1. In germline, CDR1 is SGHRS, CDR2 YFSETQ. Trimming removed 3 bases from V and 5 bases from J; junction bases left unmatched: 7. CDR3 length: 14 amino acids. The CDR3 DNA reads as TGCGCCAGCAGCTCAATTACAGGGGAAACTGAAGCTTTCTTT. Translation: CASSSITGETEAFF.

CDR3: CSVENLGGTGYTF. The CDR3 coding sequence is TGCAGCGTTGAGAATTTAGGGGGGACTGGCTACACCTTC. The chain carries TRBV29-1 and TRBJ1-2; D is possibly TRBD1 (6 bases). Germline lookup yields CDR1 SQVTM and CDR2 ANQGSEA. V lost 3 bases and J 7 bases, leaving 15 bases between the germline ends. This CDR3 region has 13 residues.

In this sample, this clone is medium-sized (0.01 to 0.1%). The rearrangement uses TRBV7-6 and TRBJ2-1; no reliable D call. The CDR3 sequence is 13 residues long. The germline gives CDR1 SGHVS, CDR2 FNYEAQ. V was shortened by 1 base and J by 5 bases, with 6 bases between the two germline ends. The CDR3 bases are TGTGCCAGCAGCTTAGGACCCGACAATGAGCAGTTCTTC. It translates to CASSLGPDNEQFF.

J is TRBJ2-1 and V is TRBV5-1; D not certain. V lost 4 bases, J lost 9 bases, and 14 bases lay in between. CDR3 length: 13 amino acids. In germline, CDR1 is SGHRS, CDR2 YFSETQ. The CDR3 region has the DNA TGCGCCAGCAGCCCGGAAACACACAGTGAGCAGTTCTTC. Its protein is CASSPETHSEQFF.

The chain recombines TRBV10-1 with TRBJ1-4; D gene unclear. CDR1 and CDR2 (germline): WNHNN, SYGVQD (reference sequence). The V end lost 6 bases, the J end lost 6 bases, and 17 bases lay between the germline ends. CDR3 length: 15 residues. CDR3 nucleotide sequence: TGCGCCAGCAGCGAAGGCTCGGACGGGTATGAAAAACTGTTTTTT. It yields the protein CASSEGSDGYEKLFF.

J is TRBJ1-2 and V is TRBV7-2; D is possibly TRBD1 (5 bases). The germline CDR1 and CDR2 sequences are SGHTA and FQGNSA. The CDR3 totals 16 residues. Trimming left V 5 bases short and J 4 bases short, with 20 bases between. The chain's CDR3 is CASSDPRGGATYGYTF. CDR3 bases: TGTGCCAGCAGCGACCCCCGGGGGGGTGCCACCTATGGCTACACCTTC. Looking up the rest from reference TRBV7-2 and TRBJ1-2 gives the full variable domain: GAGVSQSPSNKVTEKGKDVELRCDPISGHTALYWYRQSLGQGLEFLIYFQGNSAPDKSGLPSDRFSAERTGGSVSTLTIQRTQQEDSAVYLCASSDPRGGATYGYTFGSGTRLTVV.

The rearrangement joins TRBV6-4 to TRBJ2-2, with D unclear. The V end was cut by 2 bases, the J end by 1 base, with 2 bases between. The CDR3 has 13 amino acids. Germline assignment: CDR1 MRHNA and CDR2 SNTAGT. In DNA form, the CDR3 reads TGTGCCAGCAGTGACAAGAACACCGGGGAGCTGTTTTTT. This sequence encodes CASSDKNTGELFF.

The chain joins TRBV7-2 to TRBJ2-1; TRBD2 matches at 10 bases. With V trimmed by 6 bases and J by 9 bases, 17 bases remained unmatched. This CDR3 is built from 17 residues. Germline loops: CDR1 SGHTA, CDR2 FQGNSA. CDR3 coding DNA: TGTGCCAGCAGTCCCAGGGGAACTAGCGGGACCGGGGGTGAGCAGTTCTTC. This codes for CASSPRGTSGTGGEQFF.

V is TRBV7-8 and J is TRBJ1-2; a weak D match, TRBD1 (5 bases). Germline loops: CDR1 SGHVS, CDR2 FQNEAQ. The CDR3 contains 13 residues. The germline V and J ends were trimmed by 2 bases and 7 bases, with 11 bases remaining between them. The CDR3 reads CASSLRGDLGYTF. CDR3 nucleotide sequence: TGTGCCAGCAGCTTACGAGGGGATCTTGGCTACACCTTC.

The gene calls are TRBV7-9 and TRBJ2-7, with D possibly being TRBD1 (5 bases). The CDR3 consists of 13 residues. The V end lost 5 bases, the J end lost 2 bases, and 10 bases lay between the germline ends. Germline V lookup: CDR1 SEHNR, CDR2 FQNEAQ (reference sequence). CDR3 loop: CASSPMDTYEQYF. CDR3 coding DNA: TGTGCCAGCAGCCCAATGGACACCTACGAGCAGTACTTC.